The T cell receptor (beta chain) under discussion was sequenced for a study of T cell responses to AZD1222 COVID-19 vaccine. The overall study: Pooling was applied to second doses at about 4 or about 12 weeks. Study findings and constraints: Nearly half of spike-specific TCRs reportedly target variant regions that are unmutated in the B.1.351 and B.1.1.7 variants. The donor group comprised mostly white British people and more females; the analysis possibly underestimated clonal diversity. Vaccine-related CD4 TCRs covered spike, predominating at 160-218 and 743-854.

Sequenced by immunoSEQ multiplex PCR; TCRdb stores in-frame clones only, minus some. The top ten clones hold approximately 0.5% of a sample with 150,000 to 200,000 clones, about 91% of them seen once. This clone showed up just once. The antigen is not known. The CDR3 is made up of 15 amino acids. V trimming: 4 bases; J trimming: 1 base; junction bases outside the gene matches: 8. Per the germline V gene, CDR1 is SGHKS and CDR2 is YYEKEE (reference sequence). The sequencing used peripheral blood, collected on day 0 of AZD1222 vaccination. The receptor was derived from an adult in good health. This rearrangement joins TRBV5-5 to TRBJ2-7, with 7 positions matching TRBD2. The CDR3 DNA is TGTGCCAGCAGCCTCTCACCGGGACTATCCTACGAGCAGTACTTC. Translating gives CASSLSPGLSYEQYF.